These 20 T cell receptor beta chains were all obtained from the same sample, sequenced in a study of T cells in women clearing cervical HPV infection. Repertoires were generated with immunoSEQ multiplex PCR, while TCRdb's copy carries only in-frame clones and drops some. This listing includes about 48,000 clones. Sample: blood buffy coat. The receptors stem from a woman between 18 and 69 years old with a cervical HPV16 infection that either progressed to CIN3+ or cleared (not recorded which).

Concerning this clone: The CDR3 extends 3 residues past the end of the read, so its final part is completed from the germline J gene. V usage is TRBV2 and J usage is TRBJ2-3, with 7 bases aligning to TRBD1. CDR1 and CDR2 from the germline V gene are SNHLY and FYNNEI. The CDR3 consists of 14 residues. Trimming cost V 6 bases and J 4 bases; bases outside gene matches: 7. The CDR3 spells CASRRQGLPDTQYF. The CDR3 bases that were read are TGTGCCAGCAGACGACAGGGCCTGCCAGATACG. Using reference TRBV2 and TRBJ2-3 for the parts outside the CDR3, the full variable domain is EPEVTQTPSHQVTQMGQEVILRCVPISNHLYFYWYRQILGQKVEFLVSFYNNEISEKSEIFDDQFSVERPDGSNFTLKIRSTKLEDSAMYFCASRRQGLPDTQYFGPGTRLTVL.

In the case of this clone: Read sequence stops 3 residues before the CDR3 end, and the germline J gene provides the missing end. The chain is built from TRBV29-1 and TRBJ2-1; D remains unclear. The CDR3 has 13 residues. Germline V gives CDR1 SQVTM, CDR2 ANQGSEA. Trimming pared 5 bases from V and 0 bases from J, leaving 8 bases between. CDR3 sequence: CSVWQISYNEQFF. CDR3 DNA, as far as it was read: TGCAGCGTTTGGCAGATCTCCTACAATGAG.

Comments on this clone: From the germline J gene comes the end of the CDR3, since the read stops 3 residues before it. This rearrangement joins TRBV7-2 to TRBJ1-5; D is perhaps TRBD1 (5 bases). The CDR3 extends over 15 amino acids. Trimming stripped 2 bases from V and 0 bases from J, with 8 bases between. Germline loops: CDR1 SGHTA, CDR2 FQGNSA. The CDR3 reads CASSLYQGSNQPQHF. The sequenced part of the CDR3 DNA is TGTGCCAGCAGCTTATACCAGGGTAGCAATCAGCCC.

As concerns this clone: The CDR3 is cut off 3 residues early in the read; its end comes from the germline J gene. The J gene is TRBJ2-2, the V gene TRBV19; 13 bases match TRBD2. The germline V gene has CDR1 LNHDA and CDR2 SQIVND (reference sequence). This CDR3 contains 16 residues. V was clipped by 6 bases and J by 1 base; unmatched bases: 2. CDR3 sequence: CASSGTSGVNTGELFF. The CDR3 DNA, read in part, is TGTGCCAGTAGCGGGACTAGCGGGGTGAACACCGGGGAG.

Comment on this clone: The CDR3 end lies 3 residues beyond the end of the read and is filled in from the germline J gene. The V and J genes are TRBV11-2 and TRBJ1-1, with unresolved D. CDR1 and CDR2 (germline): SGHAT, FQNNGV. This CDR3 contains 12 residues. CDR3 DNA, as far as it was read: TGTGCCAGCAGCCACACTCTTGCGGGA. This gives the protein CASSHTLAG. The CDR3 in full is CASSHTLAGAFF.

In regard to this clone: The missing CDR3 end, 3 residues past where the read stops, is filled in from the germline J gene. The chain recombines TRBV6-2 or TRBV6-3 with TRBJ1-4, with 10 bases lining up with TRBD1. The ends lost 6 bases at V and 6 bases at J; junction bases unmatched: 10. This CDR3 region has 16 residues. Germline V gene lookup returns CDR1 MNHEY and CDR2 SVGEGT. The sequenced part of the CDR3 DNA is TGTGCCAGCAGATCCCACCACGGGACAGGGGATGAAAAA. Its protein is CASRSHHGTGDEK. The whole CDR3 region reads CASRSHHGTGDEKLFF.

Regarding this clone: The read ends 3 residues early relative to the CDR3; the germline J gene fills the gap. The gene calls are TRBV9 and TRBJ2-7, with 7 bases identical to TRBD2. The J segment lost 5 bases and the V segment lost 0 bases, leaving 8 bases of the junction unmatched. CDR3 length: 15 residues. Germline V gene sequence: CDR1 SGDLS, CDR2 YYNGEE. Here the CDR3 reads CASSVEPGTTDEQYF. The CDR3 DNA, read in part, is TGTGCCAGCAGCGTAGAACCCGGGACTACGGACGAG.

Points on this clone: The CDR3 end falls 3 residues outside the read, so it is completed with the germline J gene. The chain is built from TRBV19 and TRBJ2-7, with 7 bases that match TRBD2. Trimming removed 5 bases from V and 2 bases from J; junction bases left unmatched: 12. Germline V lookup: CDR1 LNHDA, CDR2 SQIVND (reference sequence). CDR3 size: 16 residues. Here the CDR3 reads CASSPEWDYGTYEQYF. The sequenced part of the CDR3 DNA is TGTGCCAGTAGTCCAGAATGGGACTACGGGACCTACGAG.

Concerning this clone itself: The CDR3 end falls 3 residues outside the read, so it is completed with the germline J gene. The chain couples TRBV5-4 to TRBJ2-1; weak D call: TRBD1 (7 bases). Germline V CDR1 and CDR2: SGHNT, YYREEE (reference sequence). This CDR3 is built from 13 residues. Deletions cut 4 bases from V and 7 bases from J, with 12 bases between. This chain's CDR3 is CASSPSGGNEQFF. The part of the CDR3 DNA that was read is TGTGCCAGCAGCCCATCAGGGGGGAATGAG. Looking up the rest from reference TRBV5-4 and TRBJ2-1 gives the full variable domain: ETGVTQSPTHLIKTRGQQVTLRCSSQSGHNTVSWYQQALGQGPQFIFQYYREEENGRGNFPPRFSGLQFPNYSSELNVNALELDDSALYLCASSPSGGNEQFFGPGTRLTVL.

As for this clone: The CDR3 extends 3 residues past the end of the read, so its final part is completed from the germline J gene. The chain joins TRBV30 to TRBJ2-7; weak D call: TRBD1 (5 bases). The CDR3 runs to 12 residues. V was clipped by 3 bases and J by 3 bases, with 9 bases between them. Germline V gives CDR1 GTSNPN, CDR2 SVGIG (reference sequence). The CDR3 loop reads CAWRPDSYEQYF. CDR3 bases read: TGTGCCTGGAGACCTGACAGCTACGAG. The whole variable domain, filled in from reference TRBV30 and TRBJ2-7, reads SQTIHQWPATLVQPVGSPLSLECTVEGTSNPNLYWYRQAAGRGLQLLFYSVGIGQISSEVPQNLSASRPQDRQFILSSKKLLLSDSGFYLCAWRPDSYEQYFGPGTRLTVT.

A word on this clone: The CDR3 extends 3 residues past the end of the read, so its final part is completed from the germline J gene. This chain joins TRBV5-1 and TRBJ2-7, with D tentatively TRBD1 (5 bases). The V gene's germline CDR1 is SGHRS and CDR2 YFSETQ. The germline V and J ends were trimmed by 3 bases and 2 bases, with 12 bases remaining between them. This CDR3 spans 14 amino acids. CDR3 DNA (partial): TGCGCCAGCAGCTCCAGAACGGACACCTACGAG. Its translation: CASSSRTDTYE. The entire CDR3 protein is CASSSRTDTYEQYF.

Worth noting for this clone: The read ends 3 residues shy of where the CDR3 ends; the end is completed using the germline J gene. The chain uses TRBV19 and TRBJ2-7; D remains unclear. V lost 0 bases to trimming and J lost 2 bases, with 8 bases between them. The CDR3 is made up of 14 amino acids. Germline values: CDR1 LNHDA, CDR2 SQIVND (reference sequence). The part of the CDR3 DNA that was read is TGTGCCAGTAGTATAGATTGGGCGACCTACGAG. Encoded protein: CASSIDWATYE. The complete CDR3 protein is CASSIDWATYEQYF.

As regards this clone: The read gets to within 3 residues of the CDR3 end, and the germline J gene fills in the rest. The chain has TRBV2 and TRBJ2-7, with 7 nucleotides matching TRBD1. With 4 bases clipped from V and 3 bases from J, the junction kept 6 bases outside the gene matches. The CDR3 covers 14 residues. Germline V gene data show CDR1 as SNHLY and CDR2 as FYNNEI. CDR3 protein: CASSGDRLLYEQYF. Partial CDR3 DNA: TGTGCCAGCAGTGGGGACAGACTTCTCTACGAG.

A note on this clone: The observed sequence ends 3 residues before the CDR3 terminus, with the missing tail filled in from the germline J gene. This chain links TRBV5-1 with TRBJ2-3; 13 bases line up with TRBD2. This CDR3 spans 17 amino acids. J was trimmed by 4 bases and V by 4 bases; bases with no gene match: 9. The germline CDR1 and CDR2 sequences are SGHRS and YFSETQ. Partial CDR3 DNA: TGCGCCAGCAGCCCGTCCCGGGGACTAGCGGGACCAGATACG. This encodes CASSPSRGLAGPDT. Given in full, the CDR3 is CASSPSRGLAGPDTQYF.

Details on this clone: Read data end 3 residues before the CDR3 end; the end is taken from the germline J gene. V usage is TRBV19 and J usage is TRBJ1-2; D unresolved. The CDR3 consists of 14 residues. CDR1 and CDR2 (germline): LNHDA, SQIVND (reference sequence). V lost 3 bases and J 5 bases, leaving 13 bases between the germline ends. CDR3 DNA, as far as it was read: TGTGCCAGTAGTATCACGGGGAGGGCTTATGGC. This translates into CASSITGRAYG. In full, the CDR3 is CASSITGRAYGYTF.

A note on this clone: Sequence at one end of the junction differs from germline and may be a read error. The read gets to within 3 residues of the CDR3 end, and the germline J gene fills in the rest. This chain connects TRBV4-2 to TRBJ2-5, with no clear D. CDR1 and CDR2 from the germline V gene are LGHNA and YNFKEQ. This CDR3 contains 17 residues. Incomplete CDR3 DNA: TGCGCCAGCATCAGACGGCAGGTTAGAAGTGGGCAGGAGACC. Its protein product is CASIRRQVRSGQET. The whole CDR3 region reads CASIRRQVRSGQETQYF.

Turning to this clone: The read finishes 3 residues shy of the CDR3 end, and the germline J gene is used to complete it. This sequence joins TRBV10-1 and TRBJ2-1; D remains ambiguous. The CDR3 has 11 amino acids. Between the trimmed V and J ends, which lost 4 bases and 5 bases, there was a span of 3 bases. CDR1 and CDR2 from the germline V gene are WNHNN and SYGVQD (reference sequence). The chain's CDR3 is CASSGNNEQFF. The sequenced part of the CDR3 DNA is TGCGCCAGCAGTGGTAACAATGAG.

About this clone itself: Read sequence stops 3 residues before the CDR3 end, and the germline J gene provides the missing end. This rearrangement joins TRBV10-3 to TRBJ2-3; 10 positions agree with TRBD2. There are 17 residues in the CDR3. V was pared by 6 bases and J by 4 bases, with 13 bases of the junction left unmatched. Looked up from germline, CDR1 is ENHRY and CDR2 is SYGVKD. Incomplete CDR3 DNA: TGTGCCATCAGATGGTCTAGCGGGAGTCGGAGGGCAGATACG. Amino acids: CAIRWSSGSRRADT. The full CDR3 is CAIRWSSGSRRADTQYF.

About this clone: The CDR3 is cut off 3 residues early in the read; its end comes from the germline J gene. J is TRBJ1-2 and V is TRBV20-1; 7 bases align to TRBD1. Per germline, CDR1 DFQATT and CDR2 SNEGSKA (reference sequence). The V and J ends lost 6 bases and 3 bases, in that order; junction bases with no gene match: 4. CDR3 length: 12 amino acids. The CDR3 spells CSAATGDYGYTF. CDR3 bases read: TGCAGTGCCGCTACAGGGGACTATGGC.

Comments on this clone: The sequence runs out 3 residues before the end of the CDR3; the remainder is reconstructed from the germline J gene. The chain couples TRBV9 to TRBJ2-7; perhaps TRBD2 as D (6 bases). Germline CDR1 reads SGDLS; CDR2 reads YYNGEE. V gave up 3 bases and J gave up 0 bases, with 13 bases separating them. CDR3 length equals 15 residues. The covered CDR3 bases are TGTGCCAGCAGCGCCGGGACTCTCTCCTCCTACGAG. Amino acids: CASSAGTLSSYE. The CDR3 in full is CASSAGTLSSYEQYF.